This passage covers 10 T cell receptor beta chains from one sample sequenced in a study of CD8 T cells in Susac syndrome. Random hexamers were used to reverse transcribe an amount of about 0.45 to 1 ug RNA. TCRdb re-derived calls from the immunoSEQ multiplex PCR reads in MiXCR, one entry per CDR3 protein. The sample holds some 120,000 distinct CDR3 sequences, about 93% seen once. The specimen sequenced was CD8+ T cells from PBMCs. These receptors were obtained from a human donor with Susac syndrome.

The chain uses TRBV15 and TRBJ1-1; TRBD1 agrees at 7 bases. J lost 1 base, V lost 4 bases, and 3 bases had no gene match. This CDR3 spans 14 amino acids. Looked up from germline, CDR1 is LNHNV and CDR2 is YYDKDF (reference sequence). The CDR3 DNA sequence: TGTGCCACCAGCACCAGACAGGGGAACACTGAAGCTTTCTTT. It codes for CATSTRQGNTEAFF.

This chain's CDR3 is CASSAGVNYGYTF. In DNA, the CDR3 is TGTGCCAGTTCGGCAGGGGTTAACTATGGCTACACCTTC. The chain employs TRBV27 and TRBJ1-2, with D possibly matching TRBD1 (6 bases). Germline CDR1 is MNHEY and CDR2 is SMNVEV (reference sequence). The CDR3 length is 13 residues. Trimming removed 9 bases at V and 1 base at J, with 12 bases between.

This chain connects TRBV4-1 to TRBJ1-1, with TRBD1 as a possible D gene (5 bases). The V end was cut by 1 base, the J end by 5 bases, with 14 bases between. This CDR3 is built from 15 residues. Germline V CDR1 and CDR2: MGHRA, YSYEKL. CDR3 nucleotide sequence: TGCGCCAGCAGCCAAGCTGCAGGGTTCGGGACTGAAGCTTTCTTT. Its protein product is CASSQAAGFGTEAFF.

The chain joins TRBV2 to TRBJ2-2, with D perhaps TRBD1 (5 bases). Germline CDR1 SNHLY, CDR2 FYNNEI. V lost 5 bases and J lost 1, with 11 bases in between. The CDR3 sequence is 15 residues long. The DNA of the CDR3 is TGTGCCAGCAGTACCCATGGACAGAACACCGGGGAGCTGTTTTTT. Translating gives CASSTHGQNTGELFF.

The chain links TRBV9 to TRBJ1-5, with D possibly matching TRBD1 (5 bases). In germline, CDR1 is SGDLS, CDR2 YYNGEE. Trimming removed 3 bases at V and 2 bases at J, with 9 bases between. The CDR3 is made up of 14 amino acids. The CDR3 sequence is CASSAGGGNQPQHF. CDR3 bases: TGTGCCAGCAGCGCGGGGGGTGGCAATCAGCCCCAGCATTTT.

This chain uses TRBV7-9 with TRBJ1-3; 7 nucleotides match TRBD1. This CDR3 contains 16 residues. V was pared by 7 bases and J by 2 bases, with 11 bases of the junction left unmatched. Looked up from germline, CDR1 is SEHNR and CDR2 is FQNEAQ (reference sequence). CDR3: CASNPSRGLPGNTIYF. The CDR3 coding sequence is TGTGCCAGCAACCCTTCCAGGGGGTTGCCTGGAAACACCATATATTTT.

The chain links TRBV10-3 to TRBJ1-1; 9 bases align to TRBD1. CDR1 is ENHRY, CDR2 SYGVKD, per germline. This CDR3 has 15 residues. V lost 3 bases to trimming and J lost 6 bases; unmatched junction nucleotides: 8. CDR3 amino acids: CAISEPGQGRSEAFF. DNA for the CDR3: TGTGCCATCAGTGAACCTGGACAGGGGAGATCTGAAGCTTTCTTT.

V and J are TRBV20-1 and TRBJ2-1; D gene ambiguous. Trimming stripped 3 bases from V and 3 bases from J, with 15 bases between. Germline V gives CDR1 DFQATT, CDR2 SNEGSKA (reference sequence). This CDR3 region has 15 residues. CDR3 sequence reads: CSARRAAPDYNEQFF. DNA for the CDR3: TGCAGTGCTAGGAGAGCTGCCCCGGACTACAATGAGCAGTTCTTC.

This clonotype occurred once. The chain recombines TRBV13 with TRBJ2-3; 14 nucleotides align to TRBD2. The germline V gene encodes CDR1 PRHDT and CDR2 FYEKMQ (reference sequence). J was trimmed by 4 bases and V by 5 bases; bases with no gene match: 8. The CDR3 has 17 residues. The CDR3 bases are TGTGCCAGCAGCCCCGGGACTAGCGGGAGCGGGGCAGATACGCAGTATTTT. This sequence encodes CASSPGTSGSGADTQYF. The entire variable domain, with the rest obtained from reference TRBV13 and TRBJ2-3, is as follows: AAGVIQSPRHLIKEKRETATLKCYPIPRHDTVYWYQQGPGQDPQFLISFYEKMQSDKGSIPDRFSAQQFSDYHSELNMSSLELGDSALYFCASSPGTSGSGADTQYFGPGTRLTVL.

This sequence joins TRBV28 and TRBJ1-5; TRBD1 is a possible D gene (6 bases). The CDR3 extends over 15 amino acids. Trimming pared 8 bases from V and 5 bases from J, leaving 19 bases between. The germline CDR1 and CDR2 sequences are MDHEN and SYDVKM. The CDR3, as DNA: TGTGCCAGCTACGAGACAGGTGTGAGCGATCAGCCCCAGCATTTT. Its translation is CASYETGVSDQPQHF.